The 26 T cell receptor beta chains below come from one sample, sequenced in a study of radiotherapy plus CTLA-4 blockade in lung cancer. The data were produced by immunoSEQ multiplex PCR, yet TCRdb's version contains in-frame clones alone and is incomplete. The sample has some 80,000 clones, 78% seen once. Specimen: peripheral blood, collected from a patient treated with radiotherapy plus ipilimumab. The receptor set was obtained from a human donor with non-small cell lung cancer whose response to radiotherapy plus ipilimumab could not be evaluated. Some clones in this sample may be carry-over from other donors' samples.

This clone was seen a few times. The rearrangement links TRBV15 to TRBJ2-7, with 11 nucleotides matching TRBD1. The V segment lost 0 bases and the J segment 3 bases; nucleotides outside the gene matches: 1. This CDR3 comprises 15 residues. Germline-derived CDR1 and CDR2 are LNHNV and YYDKDF (reference sequence). CDR3 sequence (DNA): TGTGCCACCAGCAGAGAGGGACAGGGGGGCTACGAGCAGTACTTC. Its translation: CATSREGQGGYEQYF. The entire variable domain, with the rest obtained from reference TRBV15 and TRBJ2-7, is as follows: DAMVIQNPRYQVTQFGKPVTLSCSQTLNHNVMYWYQQKSSQAPKLLFHYYDKDFNNEADTPDNFQSRRPNTSFCFLDIRSPGLGDTAMYLCATSREGQGGYEQYFGPGTRLTVT.

The rearrangement uses TRBV5-1 and TRBJ1-3, with 10 positions matching TRBD1. V shed 1 base and J 2 bases; nucleotides not matched to a gene: 6. CDR3 length equals 17 residues. Germline V gives CDR1 SGHRS, CDR2 YFSETQ. This chain's CDR3 is CASSLNAGQGTGNTIYF. The CDR3 nucleotides read TGCGCCAGCAGCTTGAATGCGGGACAGGGGACTGGAAACACCATATATTTT.

The CDR3 region has the DNA TGTGCCAGCAGCTTAGGCCCGGACAGAAACTATGGCTACACCTTC. Protein product: CASSLGPDRNYGYTF. This rearrangement joins TRBV7-2 to TRBJ1-2, with D tentatively TRBD1 (6 bases). This CDR3 has 15 residues. The V end was cut by 1 base, the J end by 2 bases, with 11 bases between. The germline V gene encodes CDR1 SGHTA and CDR2 FQGNSA. The whole variable domain, remainder taken from reference TRBV7-2 and TRBJ1-2, is GAGVSQSPSNKVTEKGKDVELRCDPISGHTALYWYRQSLGQGLEFLIYFQGNSAPDKSGLPSDRFSAERTGGSVSTLTIQRTQQEDSAVYLCASSLGPDRNYGYTFGSGTRLTVV.

For this clone: The germline gene is not matched at one end of the junction; a read error may be the cause. V usage is TRBV5-4 and J usage is TRBJ1-2, with 10 bases lining up with TRBD1. The CDR3 is made up of 16 amino acids. Germline V lookup: CDR1 SGHNT, CDR2 YYREEE (reference sequence). The CDR3 here is CASSLPFGTGDYGYTF. The CDR3 region has the DNA TGTGCCAGCAGCCTGCCATTTGGGACAGGGGACTACGGCTACACCTTC.

The table lists this clone with a count of one. The chain uses TRBV5-1 and TRBJ2-7, with 9 bases lining up with TRBD1. The CDR3 totals 16 residues. Germline V gives CDR1 SGHRS, CDR2 YFSETQ. Losses at the gene ends were 0 bases for V and 0 bases for J; bases not matched to a gene: 4. CDR3 amino acids: CASSLAGTGTSYEQYF. In nucleotides, the CDR3 is TGCGCCAGCAGCTTGGCCGGGACAGGGACCTCCTACGAGCAGTACTTC.

This rearrangement joins TRBV28 to TRBJ1-2, with D possibly TRBD1 on 6 matching bases. CDR3 length equals 11 residues. The V end lost 11 bases, the J end lost 8 bases, and 15 bases lay between the germline ends. Per germline, CDR1 MDHEN and CDR2 SYDVKM. The CDR3 here is CAGGARSGYTF. The CDR3 region has the DNA TGTGCCGGGGGGGCCCGCTCCGGCTACACCTTC.

The V and J genes are TRBV29-1 and TRBJ2-5, with a possible D match to TRBD1 (7 bases). The CDR3 has 11 amino acids. The ends were cut back, 5 bases at V and 12 bases at J, with 16 bases in the middle. CDR1 is SQVTM, CDR2 ANQGSEA, per germline. The CDR3 coding sequence is TGCAGCGTTACCCAGGGGGGTCATAAGTACTTC. Protein product: CSVTQGGHKYF.

The rearrangement joins TRBV19 to TRBJ1-1, with D tentatively TRBD1 (5 bases). CDR1 and CDR2 (germline): LNHDA, SQIVND (reference sequence). Between the trimmed V and J ends, which lost 3 bases and 4 bases, there was a span of 21 bases. The CDR3 is 17 residues long. CDR3 protein: CASSMGDAGFYGTEAFF. CDR3 nucleotide sequence: TGTGCCAGTAGTATGGGGGACGCGGGGTTTTACGGCACTGAAGCTTTCTTT.

V usage is TRBV5-4 and J usage is TRBJ2-5; TRBD1 aligns across 10 bases. The V gene end was trimmed by 3 bases and the J gene end by 5 bases; junction bases not matched to a gene: 10. The CDR3 has 16 amino acids. The V gene's germline CDR1 is SGHNT and CDR2 YYREEE (reference sequence). Here the CDR3 reads CASSSRDRGTPETQYF. In nucleotides, the CDR3 is TGTGCCAGCAGCTCTCGGGACAGGGGTACGCCGGAGACCCAGTACTTC.

This clone was found a few times. Sequence at one end of the junction differs from germline and may be a read error. The same CDR3 also results from other DNA sequences found in this sample. This rearrangement joins TRBV7-7 to TRBJ2-3, with TRBD1 as a possible D gene (6 bases). This CDR3 spans 14 amino acids. Germline V gene data show CDR1 as SSHAT and CDR2 as FNYEAQ (reference sequence). CDR3 amino acids: CASSLGQPTDTQYF. CDR3 coding DNA: TGTGCTAGCAGCTTAGGACAGCCCACAGATACGCAGTATTTT.

The chain links TRBV6-5 to TRBJ1-6; TRBD1 matches at 7 bases. The junction had 3 bases not matched to a gene; V was cut back by 2 bases and J by 8 bases. Germline CDR1 and CDR2: MNHEY and SVGAGI. The CDR3 has 14 residues. CDR3 loop: CASSYGQGDSPLHF. DNA for the CDR3: TGTGCCAGCAGTTACGGGCAGGGGGATTCACCCCTCCACTTT.

The chain links TRBV6-5 to TRBJ2-3; the D gene is possibly TRBD2 (5 bases). Germline V gene sequence: CDR1 MNHEY, CDR2 SVGAGI. V lost 2 bases to trimming and J lost 1 base, with 7 bases between them. There are 14 residues in the CDR3. In DNA form, the CDR3 reads TGTGCCAGCAGTTACATAGCGCGCACAGATACGCAGTATTTT. It specifies CASSYIARTDTQYF.

V is TRBV6-5 and J is TRBJ1-2; tentative D call: TRBD1 (5 bases). Germline V gene data show CDR1 as MNHEY and CDR2 as SVGAGI. V dropped 7 bases and J dropped 8 bases, with 20 bases sitting between them. This CDR3 has 14 amino acids. CDR3: CASTRRGRGKGYTF. DNA of the CDR3: TGTGCCAGCACCCGTCGCGGTCGGGGGAAAGGCTACACCTTC.

The gene calls are TRBV5-1 and TRBJ2-3; 10 bases match TRBD2. This CDR3 spans 16 amino acids. Germline CDR1 SGHRS, CDR2 YFSETQ. Trimming cost V 0 bases and J 0 bases; bases outside gene matches: 1. The CDR3 DNA follows: TGCGCCAGCAGCTTGGAGCGGGGGGGGAGCACAGATACGCAGTATTTT. Its protein product is CASSLERGGSTDTQYF.

The V and J genes are TRBV25-1 and TRBJ2-7, with D perhaps TRBD1 (6 bases). V gave up 3 bases and J gave up 6 bases, with 12 bases separating them. Germline assignment: CDR1 MGHDK and CDR2 SYGVNS. This CDR3 region has 13 residues. The CDR3 protein is CASSDFGQTEQYF. CDR3 coding DNA: TGTGCCAGCAGTGACTTCGGACAGACCGAGCAGTACTTC.

The chain carries TRBV7-3 and TRBJ2-3; TRBD2 is a possible D gene (5 bases). Germline-derived CDR1 and CDR2 are SGHTA and FQGTGA. With 1 base removed from V and 0 bases from J, the gap between germline ends came to 11 bases. The CDR3 contains 16 residues. The chain's CDR3 is CASSLKLAVSTDTQYF. The CDR3 DNA sequence: TGTGCCAGCAGCTTAAAGCTAGCAGTTAGCACAGATACGCAGTATTTT.

This clone occurred once. The J gene is TRBJ2-7, the V gene TRBV7-9; 7 bases are shared with TRBD2. V trimming: 5 bases; J trimming: 4 bases; junction bases outside the gene matches: 8. The CDR3 totals 14 residues. Germline CDR1 and CDR2: SEHNR and FQNEAQ (reference sequence). The CDR3 spells CASSQRGGSYEQYF. As DNA, the CDR3 is TGTGCCAGCAGCCAGCGGGGTGGTTCTTACGAGCAGTACTTC.

For this clone: Since a much larger clone is just one base distant, this may be a read error. The chain couples TRBV5-4 to TRBJ2-3, with 9 bases that match TRBD2. The CDR3 sequence is 16 residues long. The trim removed 4 bases at V and 4 bases at J, leaving 10 bases unmatched. Per the germline V gene, CDR1 is SGHNT and CDR2 is YYREEE (reference sequence). The CDR3 region has the DNA TGTGCCAGCAGCCACCCCGTGGCGGGGGGGGCAGATACGCAGTATTTT. Its translation is CASSHPVAGGADTQYF.

The rearrangement joins TRBV7-9 to TRBJ2-1; 7 bases align to TRBD1. V was clipped by 1 base and J by 9 bases; unmatched bases: 3. The germline V gene encodes CDR1 SEHNR and CDR2 FQNEAQ (reference sequence). This CDR3 has 13 residues. The chain's CDR3 is CASSLEGAGEQFF. DNA for the CDR3: TGTGCCAGCAGCTTAGAGGGGGCTGGTGAGCAGTTCTTC.

The V and J genes are TRBV19 and TRBJ2-4; perhaps TRBD2 as D (5 bases). With 4 bases removed from V and 2 bases from J, the gap between germline ends came to 15 bases. There are 16 residues in the CDR3. Germline CDR1 and CDR2: LNHDA and SQIVND (reference sequence). The CDR3 reads CASSTRESGTKNIQYF. The CDR3 DNA sequence: TGTGCCAGTAGTACTAGGGAGTCGGGAACCAAAAACATTCAGTACTTC.

This chain links TRBV19 with TRBJ2-7; 8 bases are shared with TRBD2. The germline gives CDR1 LNHDA, CDR2 SQIVND (reference sequence). The CDR3 is made up of 13 amino acids. V trimming: 7 bases; J trimming: 0 bases; junction bases outside the gene matches: 2. The CDR3 nucleotides read TGTGCCAGTAAAGGGACTAGCTCCTACGAGCAGTACTTC. As protein: CASKGTSSYEQYF.

The genes are TRBV5-1 and TRBJ2-2; TRBD2 aligns across 10 bases. Unmatched junction bases numbered 7, after V lost 3 bases and J lost 5 bases. The CDR3 is made up of 16 amino acids. The germline V gene encodes CDR1 SGHRS and CDR2 YFSETQ. The CDR3 spells CASSSLAGVGTGELFF. The CDR3 DNA sequence: TGCGCCAGCAGCTCTCTAGCGGGGGTTGGAACCGGGGAGCTGTTTTTT.

The V call is TRBV5-1, the J call TRBJ1-4; D unclear. Trimming stripped 3 bases from V and 0 bases from J, with 6 bases between. The CDR3 is 14 amino acids. CDR1 is SGHRS, CDR2 YFSETQ, per germline. The CDR3 region is CASSSTPTNEKLFF. In nucleotides, the CDR3 is TGCGCCAGCAGCTCCACACCAACTAATGAAAAACTGTTTTTT.

The V gene is TRBV2, the J gene TRBJ1-1; 7 nucleotides align to TRBD1. The CDR3 has 15 amino acids. CDR1 and CDR2 (germline): SNHLY, FYNNEI. In nucleotides, the CDR3 is TGTGTCCGACAGGGAAGGGTTTCGGTACTAACTGAAGCTTTCTTT. It is translated as CVRQGRVSVLTEAFF.

In this sample, this clone turned up a few times. The chain carries TRBV30 and TRBJ1-6; D is ambiguous. Germline V gene sequence: CDR1 GTSNPN, CDR2 SVGIG (reference sequence). Trimming stripped 4 bases from V and 5 bases from J, with 3 bases between. The CDR3 is made up of 11 amino acids. CDR3 coding DNA: TGTGCCTGGACTAATAATTCACCCCTCCACTTT. It translates to CAWTNNSPLHF.

The chain joins TRBV27 to TRBJ2-3; 12 nucleotides agree with TRBD1. The V gene's germline CDR1 is MNHEY and CDR2 SMNVEV (reference sequence). The CDR3 runs 20 residues. The V segment lost 6 bases and the J segment 1 base; nucleotides outside the gene matches: 17. The CDR3 region is CASSQLLGTGGSRGTDTQYF. DNA of the CDR3: TGTGCCAGCAGCCAACTTCTCGGGACAGGGGGCAGTCGGGGCACAGATACGCAGTATTTT.